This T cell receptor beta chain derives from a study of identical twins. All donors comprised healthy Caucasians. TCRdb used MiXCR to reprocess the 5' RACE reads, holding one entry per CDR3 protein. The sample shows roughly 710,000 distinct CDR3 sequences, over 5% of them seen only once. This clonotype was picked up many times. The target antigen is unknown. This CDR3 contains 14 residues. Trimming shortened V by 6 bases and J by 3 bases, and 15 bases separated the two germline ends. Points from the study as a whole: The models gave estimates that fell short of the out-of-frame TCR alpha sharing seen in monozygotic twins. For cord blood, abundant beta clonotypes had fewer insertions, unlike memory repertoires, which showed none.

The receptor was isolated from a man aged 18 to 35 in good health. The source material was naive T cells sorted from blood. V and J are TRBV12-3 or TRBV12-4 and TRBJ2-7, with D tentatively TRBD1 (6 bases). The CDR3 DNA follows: TGTGCCAGCAGACCGATCGGACAGAACTACGAGCAGTACGTC. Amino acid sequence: CASRPIGQNYEQYV.